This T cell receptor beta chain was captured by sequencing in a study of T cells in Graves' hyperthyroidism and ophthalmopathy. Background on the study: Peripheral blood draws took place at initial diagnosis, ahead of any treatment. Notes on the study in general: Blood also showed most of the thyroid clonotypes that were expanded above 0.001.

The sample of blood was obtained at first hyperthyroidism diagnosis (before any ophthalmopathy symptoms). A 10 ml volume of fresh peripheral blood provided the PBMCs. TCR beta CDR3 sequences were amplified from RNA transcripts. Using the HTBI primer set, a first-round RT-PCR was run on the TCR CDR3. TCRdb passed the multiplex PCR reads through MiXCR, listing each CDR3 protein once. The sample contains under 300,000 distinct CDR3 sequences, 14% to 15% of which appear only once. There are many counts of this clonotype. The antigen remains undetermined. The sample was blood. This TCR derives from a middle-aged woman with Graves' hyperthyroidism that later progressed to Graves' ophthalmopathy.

The CDR3 here is CASGLFPGARDEAFF. In DNA, the CDR3 is TGTGCTAGTGGTTTGTTTCCGGGGGCTCGGGATGAAGCTTTCTTT. The chain has TRBV12-5 and TRBJ1-1; maybe TRBD1 (6 bases). Germline-derived CDR1 and CDR2 are LGHNT and FRNRAP. The V gene lost 2 bases and the J gene lost 7 bases, with 17 bases spanning the gap. The CDR3 spans 15 residues.